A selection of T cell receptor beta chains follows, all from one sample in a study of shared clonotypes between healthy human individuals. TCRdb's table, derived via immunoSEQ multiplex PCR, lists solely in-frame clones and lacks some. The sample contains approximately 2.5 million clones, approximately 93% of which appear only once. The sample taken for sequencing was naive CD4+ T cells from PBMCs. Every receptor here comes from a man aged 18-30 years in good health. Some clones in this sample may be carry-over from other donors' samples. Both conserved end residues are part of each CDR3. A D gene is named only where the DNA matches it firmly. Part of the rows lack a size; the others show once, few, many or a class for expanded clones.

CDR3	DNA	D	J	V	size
CASSPGRGEKLFF	TGTGCCAGCTCACCCGGACGAGGGGAAAAACTGTTTTTT	-	TRBJ1-4	TRBV18	-
CASSQPRTSLTGELFF	TGTGCCAGCAGCCAACCCAGGACTAGCCTCACCGGGGAGCTGTTTTTT	TRBD2	TRBJ2-2	TRBV4-2	-
CASSLVQREGFTSYEQYF	TGCGCCAGCAGCTTGGTCCAGCGGGAGGGATTTACCTCCTACGAGCAGTACTTC	TRBD2	TRBJ2-7	TRBV5-1	-
CASSWEDRGHLEQYF	TGTGCCAGTAGTTGGGAGGACAGGGGGCATCTCGAGCAGTACTTC	TRBD1	TRBJ2-7	TRBV19	-
CASSRGNEQFF	TGTGCCAGCAGCCGCGGGAATGAGCAGTTCTTC	-	TRBJ2-1	TRBV4-2	-
CASSDGGRSGWTQYF	TGCGCCAGCAGTGATGGCGGGAGGTCGGGGTGGACGCAGTATTTT	TRBD2	TRBJ2-3	TRBV10-2	-
CASSPYSGLPNEQFF	TGTGCCAGCAGCCCATACTCGGGACTTCCTAATGAGCAGTTCTTC	-	TRBJ2-1	TRBV4-2	-
CASSYWGNDETQYF	TGTGCCAGCAGTTACTGGGGAAACGACGAGACCCAGTACTTC	-	TRBJ2-5	TRBV6-5	-
CSVEWDRGNNQPQHF	TGCAGCGTTGAATGGGACAGGGGGAATAATCAGCCCCAGCATTTT	TRBD1	TRBJ1-5	TRBV29-1	-
CASSTRTDFTYNSPLHF	TGTGCCAGCAGCACCCGGACTGACTTCACCTATAATTCACCCCTCCACTTT	-	TRBJ1-6	TRBV9	-
CASSSNKGQYGYTF	TGTGCCAGCAGCTCCAATAAGGGCCAATATGGCTACACCTTC	-	TRBJ1-2	TRBV7-9	-
CASTGTLGNTIYF	TGTGCCAGTACAGGGACGCTTGGAAACACCATATATTTT	-	TRBJ1-3	TRBV28	-
CASSGLGPEAFF	TGTGCCAGCAGTGGACTAGGCCCTGAAGCTTTCTTT	-	TRBJ1-1	TRBV2	-
CASSRLAGGPLGETQYF	TGTGCCAGCAGTCGACTAGCGGGAGGGCCATTGGGGGAGACCCAGTACTTC	TRBD2	TRBJ2-5	TRBV25-1	once
CASSFSGPGAF	TGTGCCAGCAGCTTTTCCGGACCCGGGGCCTTC	-	TRBJ1-2	TRBV7-9	-
CASSLWEGETQYF	TGCGCCAGCAGCTTGTGGGAAGGGGAGACCCAGTACTTC	-	TRBJ2-5	TRBV5-1	once
CASSPSGKRRRQETQYF	TGCGCCAGCAGCCCCAGCGGGAAACGACGACGCCAAGAGACCCAGTACTTC	TRBD2	TRBJ2-5	TRBV4-1	-
CASSLGRRVPRGYNEQFF	TGTGCCAGCAGCCTGGGGCGGAGGGTTCCAAGGGGCTACAATGAGCAGTTCTTC	-	TRBJ2-1	TRBV27	-
CASSQLGFEQFF	TGCGCCAGCAGCCAGCTCGGCTTTGAGCAGTTCTTC	-	TRBJ2-1	TRBV4-1	-
CASSSLPLTDYEQYF	TGCGCCAGCAGCTCCCTCCCCTTGACGGACTACGAGCAGTACTTC	-	TRBJ2-7	TRBV5-1	-
CASSQGGHPYEQYF	TGCGCCAGCAGCCAAGGAGGACACCCCTACGAGCAGTACTTC	-	TRBJ2-7	TRBV4-3	-
CASTPGRAGNTIYF	TGTGCCAGTACGCCGGGGAGGGCTGGAAACACCATATATTTT	-	TRBJ1-3	TRBV19	-
CATSRDPKAYEQYF	TGTGCCACCAGCAGAGATCCAAAAGCCTACGAGCAGTACTTC	-	TRBJ2-7	TRBV15	-
CASSPGTGGGGTDTQYF	TGTGCCAGCTCACCCGGGACAGGGGGAGGCGGCACAGATACGCAGTATTTT	TRBD1	TRBJ2-3	TRBV18	-
CASRRTGVSGANVLTF	TGTGCCAGCAGACGGACAGGGGTCTCTGGGGCCAACGTCCTGACTTTC	TRBD1	TRBJ2-6	TRBV28	-
CASTSGRKTDTQYF	TGTGCCAGCACTAGCGGGAGGAAGACAGATACGCAGTATTTT	TRBD2	TRBJ2-3	TRBV28	-
CSAAGGDTQYF	TGCAGTGCTGCCGGGGGAGATACGCAGTATTTT	-	TRBJ2-3	TRBV20-1	-
CASSPGTSVTYEQYF	TGTGCCAGCAGCCCCGGGACTAGCGTCACCTACGAGCAGTACTTC	TRBD2	TRBJ2-7	TRBV28	-
CATSGGYNEQFF	TGTGCCACTTCAGGCGGCTACAATGAGCAGTTCTTC	-	TRBJ2-1	TRBV28	-
CASSPATAIYEQYF	TGTGCCAGCAGTCCGGCGACAGCAATCTACGAGCAGTACTTC	-	TRBJ2-7	TRBV28	-
CSGPPHPRLVGVHNEQFF	TGCAGCGGCCCACCACACCCCAGACTAGTCGGGGTTCACAATGAGCAGTTCTTC	-	TRBJ2-1	TRBV29-1	-
CASSQDGRSYNEQFF	TGTGCCAGCAGCCAAGATGGTAGATCCTACAATGAGCAGTTCTTC	-	TRBJ2-1	TRBV4-2	-
CASSEASNQPQHF	TGTGCCAGCAGTGAAGCGTCGAATCAGCCCCAGCATTTT	-	TRBJ1-5	TRBV6-1	-
CASRSQGAFTDTQYF	TGTGCCAGCAGATCACAGGGGGCTTTCACAGATACGCAGTATTTT	TRBD1	TRBJ2-3	TRBV27	-
CASSLVARMGEKLFF	TGTGCCAGCAGCTTAGTTGCGAGGATGGGTGAAAAACTGTTTTTT	-	TRBJ1-4	TRBV7-9	-
CASSPGGGSYEQYF	TGTGCCAGCTCACCGGGAGGAGGATCCTACGAGCAGTACTTC	-	TRBJ2-7	TRBV18	-
CASSQGKDEQFF	TGTGCCAGCAGCCAGGGTAAAGATGAGCAGTTCTTC	-	TRBJ2-1	TRBV4-2	-
CASSVAASGRVLDEQFF	TGTGCCAGCAGCGTAGCGGCTAGCGGGAGGGTGTTGGATGAGCAGTTCTTC	TRBD2	TRBJ2-1	TRBV9	-
CASSLDGWGQPQHF	TGTGCCAGCAGCCTGGACGGGTGGGGTCAGCCCCAGCATTTT	-	TRBJ1-5	TRBV2	-
CASSPAGGQSYEQYF	TGTGCCAGCAGCCCTGCAGGGGGCCAATCCTACGAGCAGTACTTC	TRBD1	TRBJ2-7	TRBV28	-
CASKEAESSYEQYF	TGTGCCAGCAAGGAAGCGGAGAGCTCCTACGAGCAGTACTTC	-	TRBJ2-7	TRBV2	-
CASSQTGGSGEKLFF	TGTGCCAGCAGCCAAACAGGGGGAAGTGGAGAAAAACTGTTTTTT	TRBD1	TRBJ1-4	TRBV14	-
CASSLRGGLRQPQHF	TGTGCCAGCAGTTTACGGGGAGGGCTCCGACAGCCCCAGCATTTT	-	TRBJ1-5	TRBV28	once
CASGFGVGGYTF	TGTGCTAGTGGTTTCGGGGTGGGTGGCTACACCTTC	-	TRBJ1-2	TRBV12-5	-
CASSLRPRDSGPQTQYF	TGCGCCAGCAGCTTGCGGCCCCGGGACTCGGGGCCCCAGACCCAGTACTTC	-	TRBJ2-5	TRBV5-1	-
CASSRGQWETQYF	TGTGCCAGCAGCCGTGGACAGTGGGAGACCCAGTACTTC	-	TRBJ2-5	TRBV7-9	-
CASSSPGQLTDTQYF	TGTGCCAGCAGCTCCCCGGGACAGCTAACAGATACGCAGTATTTT	TRBD1	TRBJ2-3	TRBV7-2	-
CASSLDLEAGYGYTF	TGCGCCAGCAGCTTGGATTTGGAAGCAGGCTATGGCTACACCTTC	-	TRBJ1-2	TRBV5-1	-
CASSEQGREKLFF	TGTGCCAGCAGTGAACAGGGTAGGGAAAAACTGTTTTTT	-	TRBJ1-4	TRBV25-1	few
CASSFGLGYYEQYF	TGCGCCAGCAGCTTTGGACTGGGGTACTACGAGCAGTACTTC	-	TRBJ2-7	TRBV5-1	-
CASSLGPGRESGYTF	TGTGCCAGCAGCTTAGGTCCAGGGCGAGAATCTGGCTACACCTTC	-	TRBJ1-2	TRBV7-2	-
CASNSGQGNEKLFF	TGTGCCAGCAATAGCGGACAGGGGAATGAAAAACTGTTTTTT	TRBD1	TRBJ1-4	TRBV28	once